This entry lists 17 T cell receptor beta chains sequenced from one sample in a study of blood T cell repertoires in COVID-19 (dated by TCRdb to 2019 to 2021). Libraries were constructed by the immunoSEQ multiplex PCR assay. In its TCRdb copy, this immuneACCESS table keeps in-frame sequences only and misses some clones. Where compared with another copy, unresolved V genes explain less than half of these, and the others have no known cause. Recorded for this sample are about 130,000 clones; around 80% of them occurred a single time. The ten most abundant clones make up 9.5% to 14% of the sample. Sequenced input: peripheral blood. The receptors stem from a human donor in a cohort sampled during active COVID-19.

The chain links TRBV14 to TRBJ2-1; possibly TRBD2 for D (5 bases). The CDR3 is made up of 14 amino acids. CDR1 is SGHDN and CDR2 is FVKESK in the germline V gene. Trimming took off 1 base at V and 9 bases at J, with 13 bases between the two ends. Here the CDR3 reads CASSQATLGSEQFF. The DNA of the CDR3 is TGTGCCAGCAGCCAAGCGACACTAGGCAGTGAGCAGTTCTTC.

The rearrangement joins TRBV30 to TRBJ2-5, with a possible D match to TRBD1 (5 bases). Looked up from germline, CDR1 is GTSNPN and CDR2 is SVGIG (reference sequence). The CDR3 has 13 residues. V dropped 0 bases and J dropped 4 bases, with 9 bases sitting between them. The CDR3 nucleotides are TGTGCCTGGAGTGTACAGGTTCGAGAGACCCAGTACTTC. Protein product: CAWSVQVRETQYF.

The V call is TRBV5-1, the J call TRBJ2-7, with D unclear. From germline, CDR1 is SGHRS and CDR2 YFSETQ. V was clipped by 0 bases and J by 5 bases, with 12 bases between them. This CDR3 is built from 14 residues. Here the CDR3 reads CASSLALTINEQYF. The CDR3 DNA reads TGCGCCAGCAGCTTGGCCCTGACAATCAACGAGCAGTACTTC.

This rearrangement joins TRBV19 to TRBJ2-7; 7 bases line up with TRBD2. Germline V lookup: CDR1 LNHDA, CDR2 SQIVND (reference sequence). V lost 2 bases to trimming and J lost 7 bases; unmatched junction nucleotides: 11. This CDR3 contains 15 residues. In DNA, the CDR3 is TGTGCCAGTAGTATACGTAGGGAGGGAGAAAAAGAGCAGTACTTC. Translating gives CASSIRREGEKEQYF. Using reference TRBV19 and TRBJ2-7 for the parts outside the CDR3, the full variable domain is DGGITQSPKYLFRKEGQNVTLSCEQNLNHDAMYWYRQDPGQGLRLIYYSQIVNDFQKGDIAEGYSVSREKKESFPLTVTSAQKNPTAFYLCASSIRREGEKEQYFGPGTRLTVT.

This clone came up once. The chain couples TRBV5-1 to TRBJ2-7, with D maybe TRBD2 (6 bases). V was cut by 3 bases and J by 0 bases, with 16 bases left in between. The CDR3 consists of 16 residues. Germline CDR1 reads SGHRS; CDR2 reads YFSETQ. CDR3 sequence: CASSSRPGEVSYEQYF. For the CDR3, the DNA is TGCGCCAGCAGCTCCCGACCGGGAGAGGTCTCCTACGAGCAGTACTTC.

Here the CDR3 DNA reads TGTGCCAGCAGGGTAGGACAGGGGTTCAATGAGCAGTTCTTC. Residues: CASRVGQGFNEQFF. This chain links TRBV7-9 with TRBJ2-1, with 9 nucleotides matching TRBD1. Germline V lookup: CDR1 SEHNR, CDR2 FQNEAQ (reference sequence). The J segment lost 6 bases and the V segment lost 6 bases, leaving 6 bases of the junction unmatched. The CDR3 extends over 14 amino acids. The full variable domain, with the rest looked up from reference TRBV7-9 and TRBJ2-1, is DTGVSQNPRHKITKRGQNVTFRCDPISEHNRLYWYRQTLGQGPEFLTYFQNEAQLEKSRLLSDRFSAERPKGSFSTLEIQRTEQGDSAMYLCASRVGQGFNEQFFGPGTRLTVL.

The rearrangement joins TRBV7-3 to TRBJ1-5, with TRBD1 matching 10 bases. The CDR3 runs to 16 residues. Unmatched junction bases numbered 7, after V lost 4 bases and J lost 4 bases. The germline CDR1 and CDR2 sequences are SGHTA and FQGTGA. This chain's CDR3 is CASSSATGGLNQPQHF. Here the CDR3 DNA reads TGTGCCAGCAGCTCGGCGACAGGGGGCTTGAATCAGCCCCAGCATTTT.

This chain uses TRBV9 with TRBJ1-3; weak D call: TRBD1 (6 bases). Germline CDR1 is SGDLS and CDR2 is YYNGEE. This CDR3 has 16 amino acids. V was cut by 4 bases and J by 0 bases, with 14 bases left in between. The DNA for the CDR3 is TGTGCCAGCAGCCCTCGGACAGCTACCTCTGGAAACACCATATATTTT. Protein: CASSPRTATSGNTIYF. The entire variable domain, with the rest obtained from reference TRBV9 and TRBJ1-3, is as follows: DSGVTQTPKHLITATGQRVTLRCSPRSGDLSVYWYQQSLDQGLQFLIQYYNGEERAKGNILERFSAQQFPDLHSELNLSSLELGDSALYFCASSPRTATSGNTIYFGEGSWLTVV.

This chain's CDR3 is CASSLPWGTTDTQYF. The DNA of the CDR3 is TGTGCCAGCAGCTTGCCTTGGGGCACCACAGATACGCAGTATTTT. V and J are TRBV5-4 and TRBJ2-3; a weak D match, TRBD1 (5 bases). The CDR3 has 15 residues. CDR1 is SGHNT and CDR2 is YYREEE in the germline V gene (reference sequence). Trimming stripped 1 base from V and 2 bases from J, with 11 bases between. The variable domain in full, with the rest retrieved from reference TRBV5-4 and TRBJ2-3, is ETGVTQSPTHLIKTRGQQVTLRCSSQSGHNTVSWYQQALGQGPQFIFQYYREEENGRGNFPPRFSGLQFPNYSSELNVNALELDDSALYLCASSLPWGTTDTQYFGPGTRLTVL.

The chain links TRBV7-8 to TRBJ1-2; 7 bases map to TRBD1. The CDR3 runs to 16 residues. With V trimmed by 5 bases and J by 1 base, 10 bases remained unmatched. Germline V gene lookup returns CDR1 SGHVS and CDR2 FQNEAQ. The CDR3 DNA sequence: TGTGCCAGCAGCCCCGAGGGGGCAGGGCTTAACTATGGCTACACCTTC. It specifies CASSPEGAGLNYGYTF.

The chain carries TRBV7-9 and TRBJ2-3, with TRBD1 identical over 8 bases. The trim removed 5 bases at V and 3 bases at J, leaving 4 bases unmatched. Germline-derived CDR1 and CDR2 are SEHNR and FQNEAQ (reference sequence). This CDR3 is 14 amino acids long. In DNA, the CDR3 is TGTGCCAGCAGCCTGGGACAGGCGACAGATACGCAGTATTTT. It encodes CASSLGQATDTQYF.

This clone was seen only a few times. Here the CDR3 reads CASREFHEQYF. The DNA of the CDR3 is TGTGCCAGCAGGGAGTTCCACGAGCAGTACTTC. V usage is TRBV12-3 or TRBV12-4 and J usage is TRBJ2-7; D uncertain. V lost 6 bases to trimming and J lost 5 bases, with 8 bases between them. This CDR3 is 11 amino acids long.

A single count supports this clone. The J gene is TRBJ1-1, the V gene TRBV6-5; TRBD1 is a possible D gene (6 bases). With 6 bases removed from V and 1 base from J, the gap between germline ends came to 15 bases. CDR1 and CDR2 from the germline V gene are MNHEY and SVGAGI. CDR3 size: 15 residues. CDR3 region: CASRAIQGKNTEAFF. CDR3 in DNA: TGTGCCAGCAGGGCCATCCAGGGGAAGAACACTGAAGCTTTCTTT.

The rearrangement links TRBV11-2 to TRBJ2-1; 7 nucleotides line up with TRBD2. This CDR3 has 15 residues. V dropped 5 bases and J dropped 7; count of bases not matched to a gene: 11. CDR1 and CDR2 from the germline V gene are SGHAT and FQNNGV. The CDR3 here is CASSQAPGLTNEQFF. The CDR3, as DNA: TGTGCCAGCAGCCAAGCCCCGGGACTAACGAATGAGCAGTTCTTC.

The chain employs TRBV7-9 and TRBJ1-1; 9 bases align to TRBD1. The V gene's germline CDR1 is SEHNR and CDR2 FQNEAQ (reference sequence). CDR3 length: 16 residues. The J segment lost 5 bases and the V segment lost 5 bases, leaving 12 bases of the junction unmatched. The CDR3 region is CASSPSGTGRGTEAFF. The CDR3, as DNA: TGTGCCAGCAGCCCCAGCGGGACAGGGAGAGGTACTGAAGCTTTCTTT.

This clone was observed a few times. CDR3 sequence reads: CASSLTSGFYNEQFF. CDR3 in DNA: TGTGCCAGCAGCCTGACTAGCGGATTTTACAATGAGCAGTTCTTC. The chain is built from TRBV11-2 and TRBJ2-1; 9 bases agree with TRBD2. V gave up 5 bases and J gave up 4 bases; unmatched junction bases: 6. The length of the CDR3 is 15 residues. CDR1 SGHAT and CDR2 FQNNGV come from the germline V gene.

V usage is TRBV27 and J usage is TRBJ2-7, with 7 positions matching TRBD1. CDR1 and CDR2 from the germline V gene are MNHEY and SMNVEV (reference sequence). The V segment lost 6 bases and the J segment 3 bases; nucleotides outside the gene matches: 26. This CDR3 region has 20 residues. The DNA for the CDR3 is TGTGCCAGCAGACATGACAGGGTTCGGATCTCCCTCCGTACCATCTACGAGCAGTACTTC. Its protein is CASRHDRVRISLRTIYEQYF.